A selection of T cell receptor beta chains follows, all from one sample in a study of blood T cell repertoires in COVID-19. The data were produced by immunoSEQ multiplex PCR, yet TCRdb's version contains in-frame clones alone and is incomplete. Seen here are some 260,000 clones, approximately 83% observed once, and the top ten hold about 9%. Sequenced material: peripheral blood. The receptors originated from a man older than 75 with acute or convalescent COVID-19. CDR3s leave out the opening cysteine and the closing phenylalanine or tryptophan. Fields, in order: CDR3 protein, J gene, V gene, D gene. The D gene is left open where the match is weak.

ASSFRGSGRGVEQF | TRBJ2-1 | TRBV3-1/TRBV3-2 | TRBD2
ASSLSKGAVYNEQF | TRBJ2-1 | TRBV5-4 | TRBD1
ATSRDLSGNEQF | TRBJ2-1 | TRBV15 | -
ATQGSGETEAF | TRBJ1-1 | TRBV6-5 | -
ASSPSGGSVPGYT | TRBJ1-2 | TRBV18 | -
ASSISGRRYEQY | TRBJ2-7 | TRBV19 | TRBD2
SVEALGQGLDTQY | TRBJ2-3 | TRBV29-1 | TRBD1
ASRTGRSGNSPLH | TRBJ1-6 | TRBV19 | TRBD1
ASSFGLEGDTQY | TRBJ2-3 | TRBV7-2 | TRBD2
SVVPGGISGNTIY | TRBJ1-3 | TRBV29-1 | -
ASSLGQYYGYT | TRBJ1-2 | TRBV7-9 | TRBD1
ASSLKILAGGQGETQY | TRBJ2-5 | TRBV14 | TRBD2
ASSVLAGGTNEKLF | TRBJ1-4 | TRBV9 | TRBD1
AWSVNPPRGEQY | TRBJ2-7 | TRBV30 | -
ASGDRGHTGELF | TRBJ2-2 | TRBV5-1 | TRBD1
ASSLVLAGRNEQY | TRBJ2-7 | TRBV11-2 | -
ASSKATGVGNQPQH | TRBJ1-5 | TRBV21-1 | -
ATSQGTTYEQY | TRBJ2-7 | TRBV6-5 | -
ASSLALNYNSPLH | TRBJ1-6 | TRBV7-9 | -
SASPSSRGYGYT | TRBJ1-2 | TRBV20-1 | -
ASSIESRPGATNEKLF | TRBJ1-4 | TRBV19 | -
AWSRTGGYGYT | TRBJ1-2 | TRBV30 | TRBD1
ASSYDRDSNQPQH | TRBJ1-5 | TRBV27 | TRBD1
ASSSLRDRATDTQY | TRBJ2-3 | TRBV11-2 | TRBD1
ASSTSFSGANVLT | TRBJ2-6 | TRBV18 | -
ASTAGGGPTNEKLF | TRBJ1-4 | TRBV28 | TRBD1
ASSKTPGLWGNQPQH | TRBJ1-5 | TRBV7-9 | -
ASSPTLRPGWGDRGNYEQY | TRBJ2-7 | TRBV9 | TRBD1
ASSLQGNTEAF | TRBJ1-1 | TRBV5-5 | -
ASSLEQNSPLH | TRBJ1-6 | TRBV7-9 | -
SAIPNTEAF | TRBJ1-1 | TRBV20-1 | -
ASSARLAGRDTQY | TRBJ2-3 | TRBV21-1 | -
ASSLDGQGGTDTQY | TRBJ2-3 | TRBV5-1 | TRBD1
AWNRGIPGLYEQY | TRBJ2-7 | TRBV30 | -
ASSQGENTEAF | TRBJ1-1 | TRBV18 | -
ASSGAPNTEAF | TRBJ1-1 | TRBV18 | -
ASSVGRGPLH | TRBJ1-6 | TRBV9 | -
ASSVGNRANSPLH | TRBJ1-6 | TRBV9 | -
ASSPDIGNQPQH | TRBJ1-5 | TRBV18 | -
ASSLTGFNSPLH | TRBJ1-6 | TRBV19 | -
ATSDFRGGETQY | TRBJ2-5 | TRBV24-1 | -
ASSEGDYSGNTIY | TRBJ1-3 | TRBV6-6 | -
ASSVTRGYEQY | TRBJ2-7 | TRBV11-2 | -
ASSLFRPATNEKLF | TRBJ1-4 | TRBV5-5 | -
ASLPTAGDYGYT | TRBJ1-2 | TRBV19 | -
ASSLGSGIWGSIQY | TRBJ2-4 | TRBV7-9 | TRBD2